Following are 3 T cell receptor beta chains from one sample sequenced in a study of blood T cell repertoires in COVID-19. Repertoires were generated with immunoSEQ multiplex PCR, while TCRdb's copy carries only in-frame clones and drops some. Among over 150,000 clones, more than 60% were seen once, and the ten largest hold approximately 3%. The source material was peripheral blood. These receptors all come from a man in his 70s with acute or convalescent COVID-19.

This clone is termed medium-sized. The gene calls are TRBV7-8 and TRBJ2-1; no reliable D call. The CDR3 has 13 residues. Trimming removed 1 base at V and 6 bases at J, with 7 bases between. Germline CDR1 SGHVS, CDR2 FQNEAQ. For the CDR3, the DNA is TGTGCCAGCAGCTTAGAGCCGTCCAATGAGCAGTTCTTC. Amino acids: CASSLEPSNEQFF.

J is TRBJ2-5 and V is TRBV7-3, with TRBD1 identical over 12 bases. There are 17 residues in the CDR3. V lost 2 bases, J lost 4 bases, and 8 bases stayed unmatched. Germline V gene lookup returns CDR1 SGHTA and CDR2 FQGTGA. CDR3 sequence (DNA): TGTGCCAGCAGCTTAGTGGGACAGGGGGCAATTGGAGAGACCCAGTACTTC. Its protein product is CASSLVGQGAIGETQYF. Complete variable domain (other parts from reference TRBV7-3 and TRBJ2-5): GAGVSQTPSNKVTEKGKYVELRCDPISGHTALYWYRQSLGQGPEFLIYFQGTGAADDSGLPNDRFFAVRPEGSVSTLKIQRTERGDSAVYLCASSLVGQGAIGETQYFGPGTRLLVL.

The chain is built from TRBV9 and TRBJ2-1; possibly TRBD1 for D (5 bases). The CDR3 consists of 13 residues. Between the trimmed V and J ends, which lost 0 bases and 12 bases, there was a span of 13 bases. Germline lookup yields CDR1 SGDLS and CDR2 YYNGEE. The CDR3 reads CASSVVQDSVQFF. The CDR3 nucleotides are TGTGCCAGCAGCGTAGTACAGGATAGTGTGCAGTTCTTC.